This T cell receptor (beta chain) appears in the sequencing data of a study of shared clonotypes between healthy human individuals. At the level of the study: Donor composition was a couple of women and a few men, aged 18 to 49.

Deep was the level at which the assay was run. The data were produced by immunoSEQ multiplex PCR, yet TCRdb's version contains in-frame clones alone and is incomplete. The sample carries about 460,000 clones, 77% recorded once. The CDR3 contains 13 residues. The V end was cut by 2 bases, the J end by 2 bases, with 4 bases between. CDR1 is MNHEY, CDR2 SVGAGI, per germline. This clone was detected once. Sequences were obtained from PBMCs. The rearrangement links TRBV6-5 to TRBJ1-5; D is unresolved. The source is a woman between 40 and 55 years old in good health. Some clones in this sample may be carry-over from other donors' samples. The CDR3 region has the DNA TGTGCCAGCAGTTACACGGGCAATCAGCCCCAGCATTTT. The encoded protein is CASSYTGNQPQHF.